This TCR beta chain stems from a study of cytomegalovirus exposure and HLA in healthy donors. Per germline, CDR1 MNHNY and CDR2 SVGAGI (reference sequence). Trimming removed 3 bases from V and 6 bases from J, with 16 bases in between. The CDR3 length is 15 residues. The repertoire was sequenced with immunoSEQ multiplex PCR; TCRdb's copy has only in-frame clones and lacks some. The sample includes more than 95,000 clones, roughly 95% of them seen just once. The chain recombines TRBV6-6 with TRBJ2-3, with D tentatively TRBD2 (6 bases). Input material: PBMCs. This TCR was sampled from a man aged 18-30 years in good health and CMV-seronegative. The chain's CDR3 is CASSYPRDSKDTQYF. The DNA of the CDR3 is TGTGCCAGCAGTTATCCCCGGGACTCCAAGGATACGCAGTATTTT.